This T cell receptor beta chain was found in a study of cytomegalovirus exposure and HLA in healthy donors. General observations from the study: In vitro experiments confirmed that a few CMV-associated chains were specific for CMV antigens. Associated with cytomegalovirus, according to the listing, were about 160 TCR beta chains.

With respect to this clone: Its antigen is as yet unknown.

Looked up from germline, CDR1 is SGHNT and CDR2 is YYREEE (reference sequence). V was clipped by 1 base and J by 7 bases, with 14 bases between them. The CDR3 is made up of 14 amino acids. The table came from immunoSEQ multiplex PCR; TCRdb's copy has only in-frame clones and leaves some out. The data hold fewer than 200,000 clones, with roughly 86% observed a single time. The source of this sequence is a man aged 25 to 40 in good health and CMV-seropositive. Sequencing was done on a sample of PBMCs. The chain uses TRBV5-4 and TRBJ1-2; D perhaps matches TRBD1 (5 bases). This chain's CDR3 is CASSLREGRGGYTF. The CDR3 DNA sequence: TGTGCCAGCAGCTTGAGGGAAGGGAGGGGTGGCTACACCTTC.